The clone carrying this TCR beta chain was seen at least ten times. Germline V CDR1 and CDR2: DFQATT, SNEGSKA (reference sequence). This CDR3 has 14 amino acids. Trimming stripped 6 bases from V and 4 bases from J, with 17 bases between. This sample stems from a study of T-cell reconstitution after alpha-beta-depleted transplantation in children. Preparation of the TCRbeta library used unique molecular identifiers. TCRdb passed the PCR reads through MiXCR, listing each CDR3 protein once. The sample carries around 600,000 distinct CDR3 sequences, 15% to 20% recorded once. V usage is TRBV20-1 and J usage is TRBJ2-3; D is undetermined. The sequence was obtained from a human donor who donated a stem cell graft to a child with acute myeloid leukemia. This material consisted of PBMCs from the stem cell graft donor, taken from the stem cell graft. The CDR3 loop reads CSAPMYEVADTQYF. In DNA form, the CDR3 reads TGCAGTGCCCCTATGTACGAGGTCGCAGATACGCAGTATTTT.